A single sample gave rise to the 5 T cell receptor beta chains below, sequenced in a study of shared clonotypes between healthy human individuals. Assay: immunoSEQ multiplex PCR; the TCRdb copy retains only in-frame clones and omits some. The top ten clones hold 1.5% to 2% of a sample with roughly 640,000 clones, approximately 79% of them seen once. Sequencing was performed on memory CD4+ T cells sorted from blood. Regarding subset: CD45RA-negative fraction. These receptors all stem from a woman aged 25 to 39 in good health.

The CDR3 loop is CASSLRDPLGYGYTF. The DNA of the CDR3 is TGTGCCAGCAGCCTCCGGGACCCACTAGGCTATGGCTACACCTTC. The rearrangement links TRBV7-2 to TRBJ1-2, with a weak D call TRBD1 (5 bases). Per germline, CDR1 SGHTA and CDR2 FQGNSA. Deletions cut 5 bases from V and 4 bases from J, with 17 bases between. There are 15 residues in the CDR3.

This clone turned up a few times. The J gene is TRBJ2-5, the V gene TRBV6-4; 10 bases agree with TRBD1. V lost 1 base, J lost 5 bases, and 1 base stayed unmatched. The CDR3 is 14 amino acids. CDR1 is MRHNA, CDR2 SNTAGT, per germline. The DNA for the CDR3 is TGTGCCAGCAGTGACTGGGGACAGGGGGAGACCCAGTACTTC. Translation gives CASSDWGQGETQYF.

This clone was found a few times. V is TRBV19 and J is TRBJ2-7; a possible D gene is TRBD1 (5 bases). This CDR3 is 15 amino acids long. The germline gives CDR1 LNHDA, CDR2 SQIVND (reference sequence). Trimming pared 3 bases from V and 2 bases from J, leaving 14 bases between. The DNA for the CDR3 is TGTGCCAGTAGTATTCCTGGCAGGGCACCCTACGAGCAGTACTTC. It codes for CASSIPGRAPYEQYF.

The CDR3 region is CASSQEGRGRVFNEKLFF. CDR3 DNA sequence: TGCGCCAGCAGCCAAGAAGGAAGGGGTCGTGTTTTTAATGAAAAACTGTTTTTT. The chain recombines TRBV4-1 with TRBJ1-4; D is perhaps TRBD1 (5 bases). CDR1 is MGHRA, CDR2 YSYEKL, per germline. The length of the CDR3 is 18 residues. Trimming took off 0 bases at V and 4 bases at J, with 18 bases between the two ends.

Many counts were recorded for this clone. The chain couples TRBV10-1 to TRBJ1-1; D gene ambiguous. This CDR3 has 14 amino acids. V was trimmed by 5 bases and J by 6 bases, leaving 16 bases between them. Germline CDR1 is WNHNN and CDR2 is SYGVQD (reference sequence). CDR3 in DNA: TGCGCCAGCAGTCCTTGGGGAGAACACGCTGAAGCTTTCTTT. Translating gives CASSPWGEHAEAFF.